Below, 7 T cell receptor beta chains from the same sample are listed, as sequenced in a study of shared T cell receptors in the human thymus. Repertoires were generated with immunoSEQ multiplex PCR, while TCRdb's copy carries only in-frame clones and drops some. The sample shows under 850,000 clones, 85% to 90% of them seen only once. This sample also belongs to another study, concerning human thymus T cells.

The sequencing input was thymocytes. The receptors here all came from a boy younger than two with a congenital heart defect.

The chain combines TRBV30 with TRBJ2-1, with D possibly TRBD2 on 5 matching bases. The V gene lost 1 base and the J gene lost 8 bases, with 9 bases spanning the gap. The CDR3 extends over 12 amino acids. Germline V CDR1 and CDR2: GTSNPN, SVGIG (reference sequence). CDR3 region: CAWSEEAYEQFF. DNA for the CDR3: TGTGCCTGGAGTGAGGAGGCATATGAGCAGTTCTTC.

As DNA, the CDR3 is TGTGCCAGTAGTCCGTTACAGGTCACGCGGACTGAAGCTTTCTTT. It encodes CASSPLQVTRTEAFF. The chain combines TRBV19 with TRBJ1-1, with D perhaps TRBD1 (5 bases). The CDR3 has 15 amino acids. Trimming removed 5 bases from V and 5 bases from J, with 18 bases in between. Germline CDR1 and CDR2: LNHDA and SQIVND (reference sequence). The full variable domain, its missing parts supplied by reference TRBV19 and TRBJ1-1, is DGGITQSPKYLFRKEGQNVTLSCEQNLNHDAMYWYRQDPGQGLRLIYYSQIVNDFQKGDIAEGYSVSREKKESFPLTVTSAQKNPTAFYLCASSPLQVTRTEAFFGQGTRLTVV.

The rearrangement joins TRBV18 to TRBJ2-7, with 8 bases matching TRBD1. The junction had 5 bases not matched to a gene; V was cut back by 4 bases and J by 0 bases. The germline V gene encodes CDR1 KGHSH and CDR2 LQKENI. CDR3 length equals 15 residues. This chain's CDR3 is CASSLGTGDSYEQYF. The DNA of the CDR3 is TGTGCCAGCTCACTTGGGACAGGCGACTCCTACGAGCAGTACTTC.

The chain recombines TRBV4-1 with TRBJ2-5; 9 nucleotides agree with TRBD2. Trimming cost V 1 base and J 5 bases; bases outside gene matches: 11. This CDR3 contains 17 residues. Germline V gene data show CDR1 as MGHRA and CDR2 as YSYEKL. The CDR3, as DNA: TGCGCCAGCAGCCAAGGGCTAGCGGGGCCGCGGTGGGAGACCCAGTACTTC. This gives the protein CASSQGLAGPRWETQYF.

The chain couples TRBV30 to TRBJ2-3; a possible D gene is TRBD2 (5 bases). Trimming shortened V by 4 bases and J by 9 bases, and 17 bases separated the two germline ends. This CDR3 is 13 amino acids long. The germline V gene has CDR1 GTSNPN and CDR2 SVGIG (reference sequence). CDR3 in amino acids: CAWTSLEEATQYF. The CDR3, as DNA: TGTGCCTGGACTTCTCTGGAGGAGGCGACGCAGTATTTT.

On this clone itself: At the DNA level, this CDR3 is encoded by other sequences in the same sample as well. The CDR3 region is CASSPGTSGNVTQYF. DNA of the CDR3: TGTGCCAGCAGTCCCGGGACTAGCGGTAATGTTACGCAGTATTTT. The chain recombines TRBV6-6 with TRBJ2-3; TRBD2 matches 11 bases. CDR3 length equals 15 residues. V lost 5 bases to trimming and J lost 8 bases; unmatched junction nucleotides: 9. Germline CDR1 reads MNHNY; CDR2 reads SVGAGI (reference sequence).

The rearrangement links TRBV11-2 to TRBJ2-3; 9 bases align to TRBD2. The junction had 7 bases not matched to a gene; V was cut back by 5 bases and J by 1 base. CDR1 is SGHAT, CDR2 FQNNGV, per germline. The CDR3 length is 16 residues. The CDR3: CASSPGLALGTDTQYF. The CDR3 coding sequence is TGTGCCAGCAGCCCAGGACTAGCGCTTGGCACAGATACGCAGTATTTT. The whole variable domain, remainder taken from reference TRBV11-2 and TRBJ2-3, is EAGVAQSPRYKIIEKRQSVAFWCNPISGHATLYWYQQILGQGPKLLIQFQNNGVVDDSQLPKDRFSAERLKGVDSTLKIQPAKLEDSAVYLCASSPGLALGTDTQYFGPGTRLTVL.